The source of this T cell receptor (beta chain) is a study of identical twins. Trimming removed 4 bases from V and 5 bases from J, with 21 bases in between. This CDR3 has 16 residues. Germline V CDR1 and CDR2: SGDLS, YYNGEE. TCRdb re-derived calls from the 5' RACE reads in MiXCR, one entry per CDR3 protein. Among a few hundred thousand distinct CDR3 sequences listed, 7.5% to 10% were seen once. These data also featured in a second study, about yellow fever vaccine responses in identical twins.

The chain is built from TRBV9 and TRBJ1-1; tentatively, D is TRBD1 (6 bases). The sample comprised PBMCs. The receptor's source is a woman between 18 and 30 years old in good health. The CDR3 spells CASSPTGSGAWTEAFF. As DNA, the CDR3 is TGTGCCAGCAGCCCAACTGGGTCGGGGGCGTGGACTGAAGCTTTCTTT.